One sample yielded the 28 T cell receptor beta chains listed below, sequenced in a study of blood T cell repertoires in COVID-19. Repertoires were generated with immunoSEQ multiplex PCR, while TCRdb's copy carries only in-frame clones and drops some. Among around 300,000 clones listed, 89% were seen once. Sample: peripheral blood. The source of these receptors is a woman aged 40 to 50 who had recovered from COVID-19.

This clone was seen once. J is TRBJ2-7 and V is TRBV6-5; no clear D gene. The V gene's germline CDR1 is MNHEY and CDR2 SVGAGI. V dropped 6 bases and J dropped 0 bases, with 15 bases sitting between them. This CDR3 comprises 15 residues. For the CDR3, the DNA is TGTGCCAGCAGCGACTCTCGAGGTAGCTCCTACGAGCAGTACTTC. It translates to CASSDSRGSSYEQYF.

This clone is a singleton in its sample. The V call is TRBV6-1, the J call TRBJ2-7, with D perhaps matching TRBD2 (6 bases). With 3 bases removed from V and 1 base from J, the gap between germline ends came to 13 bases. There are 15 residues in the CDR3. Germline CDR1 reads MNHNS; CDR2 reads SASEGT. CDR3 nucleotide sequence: TGTGCCAGCAGTGACCAGCAGGGAGGTTCCTACGAGCAGTACTTC. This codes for CASSDQQGGSYEQYF.

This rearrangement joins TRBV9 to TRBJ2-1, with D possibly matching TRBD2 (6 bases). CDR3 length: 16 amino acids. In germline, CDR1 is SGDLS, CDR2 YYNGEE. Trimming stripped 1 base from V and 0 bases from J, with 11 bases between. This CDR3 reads CASSVTSGPSYNEQFF. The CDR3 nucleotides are TGTGCCAGCAGCGTAACAAGCGGGCCCTCCTACAATGAGCAGTTCTTC.

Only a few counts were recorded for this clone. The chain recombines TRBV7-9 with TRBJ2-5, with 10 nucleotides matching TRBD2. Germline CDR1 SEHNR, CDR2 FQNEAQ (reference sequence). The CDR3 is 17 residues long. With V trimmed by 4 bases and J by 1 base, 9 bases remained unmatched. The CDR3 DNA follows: TGTGCCAGCAGCTCCGTCCTAGCGGGAGAGGTCCAAGAGACCCAGTACTTC. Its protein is CASSSVLAGEVQETQYF.

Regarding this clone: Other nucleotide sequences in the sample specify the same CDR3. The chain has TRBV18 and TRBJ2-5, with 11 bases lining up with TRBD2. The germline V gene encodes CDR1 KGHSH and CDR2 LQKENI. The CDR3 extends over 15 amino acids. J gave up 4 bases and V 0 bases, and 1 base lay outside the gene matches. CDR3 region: CASSPPGLAGETQYF. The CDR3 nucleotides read TGTGCCAGCTCACCACCTGGACTAGCGGGAGAGACCCAGTACTTC.

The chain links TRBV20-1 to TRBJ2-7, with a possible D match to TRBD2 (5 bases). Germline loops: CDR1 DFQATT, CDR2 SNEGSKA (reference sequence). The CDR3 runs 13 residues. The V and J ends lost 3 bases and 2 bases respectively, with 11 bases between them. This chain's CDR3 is CSASRGLAYEQYF. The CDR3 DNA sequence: TGCAGTGCTAGTCGGGGTCTTGCCTACGAGCAGTACTTC.

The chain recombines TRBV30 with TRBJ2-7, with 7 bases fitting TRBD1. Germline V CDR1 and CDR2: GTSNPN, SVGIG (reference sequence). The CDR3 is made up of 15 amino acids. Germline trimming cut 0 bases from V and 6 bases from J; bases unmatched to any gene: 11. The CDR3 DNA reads TGTGCCTGGAGTGTACTCATGATAGGGGGCACCGAGCAGTACTTC. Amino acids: CAWSVLMIGGTEQYF. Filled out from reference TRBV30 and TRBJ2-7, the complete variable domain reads SQTIHQWPATLVQPVGSPLSLECTVEGTSNPNLYWYRQAAGRGLQLLFYSVGIGQISSEVPQNLSASRPQDRQFILSSKKLLLSDSGFYLCAWSVLMIGGTEQYFGPGTRLTVT.

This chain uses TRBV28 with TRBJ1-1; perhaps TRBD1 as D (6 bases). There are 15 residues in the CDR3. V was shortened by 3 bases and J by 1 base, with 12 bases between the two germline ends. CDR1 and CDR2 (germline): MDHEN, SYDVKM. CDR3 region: CASSFAGDENTEAFF. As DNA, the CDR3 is TGTGCCAGCAGTTTCGCAGGGGATGAGAACACTGAAGCTTTCTTT.

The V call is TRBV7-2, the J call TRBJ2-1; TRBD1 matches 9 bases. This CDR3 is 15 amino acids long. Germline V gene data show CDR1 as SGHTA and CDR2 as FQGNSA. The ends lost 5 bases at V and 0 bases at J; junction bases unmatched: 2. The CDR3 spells CASSPTGGSYNEQFF. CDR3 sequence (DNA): TGTGCCAGCAGCCCGACAGGGGGCTCCTACAATGAGCAGTTCTTC.

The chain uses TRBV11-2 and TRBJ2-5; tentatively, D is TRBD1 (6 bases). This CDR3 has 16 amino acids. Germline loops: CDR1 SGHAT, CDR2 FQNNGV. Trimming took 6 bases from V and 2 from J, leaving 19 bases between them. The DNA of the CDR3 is TGTGCCAGCAGAACACCTGGGGCAGGGGTTCAAGAGACCCAGTACTTC. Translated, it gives CASRTPGAGVQETQYF.

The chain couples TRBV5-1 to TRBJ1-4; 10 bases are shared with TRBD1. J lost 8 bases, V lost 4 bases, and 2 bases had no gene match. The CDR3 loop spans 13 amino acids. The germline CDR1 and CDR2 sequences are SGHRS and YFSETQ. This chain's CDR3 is CASSETGGEKLFF. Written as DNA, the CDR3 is TGCGCCAGCAGCGAGACAGGGGGCGAAAAACTGTTTTTT.

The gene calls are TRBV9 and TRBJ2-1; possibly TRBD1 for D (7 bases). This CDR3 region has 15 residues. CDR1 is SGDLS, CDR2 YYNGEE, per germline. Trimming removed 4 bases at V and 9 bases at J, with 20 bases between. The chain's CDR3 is CASSPVGQGGLEQFF. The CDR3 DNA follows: TGTGCCAGCAGCCCAGTGGGGCAGGGGGGCCTTGAGCAGTTCTTC.

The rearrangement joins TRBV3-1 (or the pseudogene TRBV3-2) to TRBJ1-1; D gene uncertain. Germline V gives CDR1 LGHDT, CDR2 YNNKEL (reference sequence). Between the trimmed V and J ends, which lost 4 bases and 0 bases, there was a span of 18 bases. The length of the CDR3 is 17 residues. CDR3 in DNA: TGTGCCAGCAGCCCCCGGGGAGGGCCCACTCTGAACACTGAAGCTTTCTTT. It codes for CASSPRGGPTLNTEAFF.

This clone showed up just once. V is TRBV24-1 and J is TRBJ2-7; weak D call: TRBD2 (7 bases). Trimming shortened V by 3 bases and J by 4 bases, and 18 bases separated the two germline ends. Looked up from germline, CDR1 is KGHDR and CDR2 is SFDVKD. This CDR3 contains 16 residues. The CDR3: CATSDRTSRGAYEQYF. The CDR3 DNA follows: TGTGCCACCAGTGATCGAACTAGTCGGGGGGCATACGAGCAGTACTTC.

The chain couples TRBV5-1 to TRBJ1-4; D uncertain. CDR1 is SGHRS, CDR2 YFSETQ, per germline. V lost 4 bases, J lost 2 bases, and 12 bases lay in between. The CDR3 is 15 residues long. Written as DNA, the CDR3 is TGCGCCAGCAGCCCAACGGGGATGACTAATGAAAAACTGTTTTTT. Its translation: CASSPTGMTNEKLFF.

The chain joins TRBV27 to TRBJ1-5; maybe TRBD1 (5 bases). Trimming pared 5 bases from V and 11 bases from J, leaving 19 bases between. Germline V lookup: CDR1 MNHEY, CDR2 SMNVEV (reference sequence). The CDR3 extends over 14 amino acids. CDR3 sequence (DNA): TGTGCCAGCAGTGATGGGGGGAGAGCAAGGGCCCAGCATTTT. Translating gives CASSDGGRARAQHF.

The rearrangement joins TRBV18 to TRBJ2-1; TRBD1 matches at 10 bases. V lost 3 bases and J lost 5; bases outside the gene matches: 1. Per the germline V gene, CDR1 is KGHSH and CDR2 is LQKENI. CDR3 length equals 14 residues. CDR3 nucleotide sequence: TGTGCCAGCTCACCGGGACAGGGGAACAATGAGCAGTTCTTC. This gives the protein CASSPGQGNNEQFF.

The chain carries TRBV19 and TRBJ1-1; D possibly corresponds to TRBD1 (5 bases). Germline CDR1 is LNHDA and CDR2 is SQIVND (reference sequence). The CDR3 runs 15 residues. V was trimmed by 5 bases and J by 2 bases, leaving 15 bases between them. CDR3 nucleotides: TGTGCCAGTAGTCCCCGACAGACAACTAACACTGAAGCTTTCTTT. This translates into CASSPRQTTNTEAFF.

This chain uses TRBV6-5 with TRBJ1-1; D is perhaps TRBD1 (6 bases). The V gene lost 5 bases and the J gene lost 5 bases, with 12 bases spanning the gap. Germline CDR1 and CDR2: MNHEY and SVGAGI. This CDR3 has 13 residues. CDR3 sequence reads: CASSQLTGTEAFF. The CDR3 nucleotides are TGTGCCAGCAGTCAATTAACAGGGACTGAAGCTTTCTTT.

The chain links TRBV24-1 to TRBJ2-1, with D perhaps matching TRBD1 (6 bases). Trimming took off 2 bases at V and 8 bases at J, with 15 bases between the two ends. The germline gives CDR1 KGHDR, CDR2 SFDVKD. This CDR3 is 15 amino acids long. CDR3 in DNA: TGTGCCACCAGTGATTCTCTAACAGGGTTGGATGAGCAGTTCTTC. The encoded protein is CATSDSLTGLDEQFF.

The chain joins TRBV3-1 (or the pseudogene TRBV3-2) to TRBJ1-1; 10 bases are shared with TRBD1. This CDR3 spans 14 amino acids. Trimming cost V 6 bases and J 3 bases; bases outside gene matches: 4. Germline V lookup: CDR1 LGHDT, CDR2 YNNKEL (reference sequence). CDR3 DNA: TGTGCCAGCAGGCGACAGGGGGCGGACACTGAAGCTTTCTTT. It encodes CASRRQGADTEAFF.

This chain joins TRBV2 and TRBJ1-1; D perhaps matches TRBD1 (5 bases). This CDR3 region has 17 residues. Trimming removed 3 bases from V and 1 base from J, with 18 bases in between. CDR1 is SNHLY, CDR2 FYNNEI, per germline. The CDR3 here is CASSELGRVVRNTEAFF. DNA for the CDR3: TGTGCCAGCAGTGAGTTGGGCAGGGTGGTTCGGAACACTGAAGCTTTCTTT.

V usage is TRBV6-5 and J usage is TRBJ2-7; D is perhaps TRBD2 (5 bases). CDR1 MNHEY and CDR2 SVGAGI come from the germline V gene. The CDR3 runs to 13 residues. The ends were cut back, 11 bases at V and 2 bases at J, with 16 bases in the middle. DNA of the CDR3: TGTGCCTCCACGGCGGGTCTGACCTACGAGCAGTACTTC. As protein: CASTAGLTYEQYF.

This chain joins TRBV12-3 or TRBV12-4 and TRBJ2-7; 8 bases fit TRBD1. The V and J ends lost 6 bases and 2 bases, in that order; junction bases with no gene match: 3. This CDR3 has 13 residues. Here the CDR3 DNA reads TGTGCCAGCAGACCGACAGGGGCCTACGAGCAGTACTTC. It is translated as CASRPTGAYEQYF.

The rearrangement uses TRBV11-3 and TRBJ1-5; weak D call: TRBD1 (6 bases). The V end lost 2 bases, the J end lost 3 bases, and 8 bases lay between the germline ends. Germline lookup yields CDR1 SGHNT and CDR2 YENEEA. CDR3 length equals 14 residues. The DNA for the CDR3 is TGTGCCAGCAGCTTATCAGGGGCCAATCAGCCCCAGCATTTT. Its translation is CASSLSGANQPQHF.

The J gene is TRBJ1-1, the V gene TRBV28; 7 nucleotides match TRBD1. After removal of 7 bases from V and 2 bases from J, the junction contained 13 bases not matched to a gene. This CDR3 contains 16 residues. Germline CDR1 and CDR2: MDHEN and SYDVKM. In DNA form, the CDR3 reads TGTGCCAGCACCTATTGGGGACAGAACACTAACACTGAAGCTTTCTTT. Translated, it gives CASTYWGQNTNTEAFF. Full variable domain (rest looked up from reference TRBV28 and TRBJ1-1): DVKVTQSSRYLVKRTGEKVFLECVQDMDHENMFWYRQDPGLGLRLIYFSYDVKMKEKGDIPEGYSVSREKKERFSLILESASTNQTSMYLCASTYWGQNTNTEAFFGQGTRLTVV.

The CDR3 bases are TGTGCCAGCAGTTACTCGGCTAGCGGGAGGGCCTACAATGAGCAGTTCTTC. Amino acid sequence: CASSYSASGRAYNEQFF. The chain employs TRBV6-2 or TRBV6-3 and TRBJ2-1; TRBD2 matches at 12 bases. J was trimmed by 2 bases and V by 0 bases; bases with no gene match: 2. Germline values: CDR1 MNHEY, CDR2 SVGEGT. The CDR3 covers 17 residues.

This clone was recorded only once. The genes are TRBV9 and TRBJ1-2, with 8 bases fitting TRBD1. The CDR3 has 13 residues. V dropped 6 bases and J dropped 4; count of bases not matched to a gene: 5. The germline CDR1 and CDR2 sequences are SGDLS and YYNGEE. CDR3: CASMGTGIYGYTF. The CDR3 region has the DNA TGTGCCAGCATGGGGACAGGCATCTATGGCTACACCTTC.